The present T cell receptor (beta chain) was sequenced within a study of early stage breast cancer tumors (dated by TCRdb to 2016 to 2017). Notes on the research overall: Of the 15 or so invasive breast tumors, more than 9 were found to be estrogen receptor-positive, progesterone receptor-positive and HER2-negative. Of the approximately 12 ER+/PR+/HER2- tumors, eight were classified as invasive ductal carcinomas and four as invasive lobular carcinomas. A read coverage of roughly 10-fold per sample was achieved on average. The samples as a whole yielded 2 million to 3 million detected templates, corresponding to around 1,100,000 unique clonotypes.

The study profiled bulk TCR beta-chain repertoires in matched peripheral blood, tumor and adjacent normal breast tissue taken from some 15 patients with early-stage breast cancer. Before surgery, about 5-10 mL of whole blood was collected in EDTA tubes and processed within 2 hours. Peripheral blood mononuclear cells were isolated by Ficoll-Paque centrifugation in SepMate-50 tubes. PBMCs were cryopreserved in roughly 90% FBS with about 10% DMSO in aliquots of about 1.7 to 4.5 million cells and stored in liquid nitrogen. Genomic DNA was extracted with the Qiagen AllPrep DNA/RNA Mini kit. Taken from the germline V gene, the CDR1 and CDR2 loops are SGHAT and FQNNGV. Including cysteine and phenylalanine, the CDR3 has 15 amino acids. Only the CDR3 region is kept as DNA, spanning 45 bases read in frame from base 1. A distance of 10 bases separates the germline ends of V and J, which lose 0 bases and 2 bases respectively.

Two independent genomic DNA replicates were amplified for each sample, with around 0.5 ug used for blood and around 1.5 ug for tumor or normal breast. Following the manufacturer's instructions, the ImmunoSeq Intro kit was used to carry out TCRB sequencing on genomic DNA. The multiplex PCR ran for 30 to 35 cycles using proprietary primers and spike-in control sequences for absolute quantification. An 87-bp fragment spanning the CDR3 and flanking V and J genes was sequenced with single-end 150-bp reads. Each lane of an Illumina MiSeq running version 3.0 chemistry carried seven multiplexed samples, with two replicates apiece. In the source study's methods: The vendor's proprietary pipeline handled the raw data processing, merging both replicates into a single result for each sample. Clonotypes were defined as productive rearrangements sharing the V-gene family, CDR3 amino acid sequence and J-gene segment. To compute clonality, the normalized Shannon entropy (Pielou evenness) of TCRB abundances was subtracted from 1. T cell density was estimated by dividing total templates by the number of input cells inferred from the DNA input amount. Total repertoire diversity and clonality were estimated with Recon using default parameters. Tumor-enriched clonotypes were defined as having over 0.1% abundance in tumor and at least 32-fold higher abundance than in normal breast. TCRdb holds this immuneACCESS table with in-frame rearrangements only. Some clones are missing; in checked studies, unresolved V genes explain under half, and the rest has no known cause. The DNA was the basis for D and trimming; V, J and clone size are from that table. The sample table records about 69,000 clones; approximately 80% of these occur just once. Approximately 4.5% of the sample goes to the ten largest clones.

For this clone: There is no known antigen for this receptor. Per-nucleotide qualities are absent, and no much larger clonotype sits a single base away.

The investigation overall reported the following: Bulk genomic DNA sequencing of unsorted cells missed chain pairing and functional markers such as CD4, CD8 and FOXP3. Because the cohort was small, a breakdown by tumor subtype could not be done. Greater similarity was observed between blood and normal breast repertoires than between blood and tumor repertoires, and tumor was distinguished from normal in about 85% of the 16 patients when each tissue was compared with blood. Roughly 2.5-fold higher T cell density and higher clonality were observed in tumors than in adjacent normal breast tissue. Enriched TCRB sequences shared across patients were found to be mostly commonly generated sequences that were unlikely to play an important role in the tumor microenvironment.

This TCR was recovered from a person aged 40 to 50 with breast cancer. This sequence uses TRBV11-2 and TRBJ1-2, with no reliable assignment of the D segment. The sample comprised blood. This receptor carries the CDR3 CASSLDLSLNYGYTF. The nucleotide sequence is TGTGCCAGCAGCTTAGATCTATCGCTAAACTATGGCTACACCTTC.